This T cell receptor beta chain was captured by sequencing in a study of technical replicates of blood from a handful of donors. Here immunoSEQ multiplex PCR was the method, and the copy in TCRdb shows in-frame clones only, minus some. The data hold tens of thousands of clones, with roughly 98% observed a single time. The receptor was isolated from a human donor in good health. Sequencing used T cells isolated from PBMCs.

Here the CDR3 reads CASIGTANKLDGYTF. In nucleotides, the CDR3 is TGTGCCAGTATCGGGACAGCGAATAAATTAGATGGCTACACCTTC. The chain uses TRBV19 and TRBJ1-2; TRBD1 matches 7 bases. This CDR3 has 15 amino acids. Per germline, CDR1 LNHDA and CDR2 SQIVND (reference sequence). The V gene end was trimmed by 7 bases and the J gene end by 6 bases; junction bases not matched to a gene: 14.